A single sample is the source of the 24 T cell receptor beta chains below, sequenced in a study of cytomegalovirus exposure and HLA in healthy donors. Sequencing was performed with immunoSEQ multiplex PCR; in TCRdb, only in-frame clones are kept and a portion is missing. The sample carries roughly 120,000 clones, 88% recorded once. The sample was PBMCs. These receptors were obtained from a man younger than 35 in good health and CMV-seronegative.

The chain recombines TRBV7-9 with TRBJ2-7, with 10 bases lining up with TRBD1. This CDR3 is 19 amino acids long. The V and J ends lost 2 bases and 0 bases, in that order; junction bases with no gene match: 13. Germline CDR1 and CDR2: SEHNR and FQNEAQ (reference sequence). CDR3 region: CASSLSGTGVAGFSYEQYF. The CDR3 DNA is TGTGCCAGCAGCTTAAGCGGGACAGGGGTCGCTGGATTCTCCTACGAGCAGTACTTC.

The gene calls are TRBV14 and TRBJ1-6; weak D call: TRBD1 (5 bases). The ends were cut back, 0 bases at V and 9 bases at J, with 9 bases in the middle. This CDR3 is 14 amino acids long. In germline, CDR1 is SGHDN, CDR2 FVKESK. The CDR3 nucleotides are TGTGCCAGCAGCCAAGATACCAGGGTTTCACCCCTCCACTTT. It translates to CASSQDTRVSPLHF.

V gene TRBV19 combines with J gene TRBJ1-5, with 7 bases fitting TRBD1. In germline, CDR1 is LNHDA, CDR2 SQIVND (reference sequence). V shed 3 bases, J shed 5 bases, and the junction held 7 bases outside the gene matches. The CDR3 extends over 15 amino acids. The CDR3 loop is CASSMKTGQDQPQHF. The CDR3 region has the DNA TGTGCCAGTAGTATGAAGACAGGGCAAGATCAGCCCCAGCATTTT.

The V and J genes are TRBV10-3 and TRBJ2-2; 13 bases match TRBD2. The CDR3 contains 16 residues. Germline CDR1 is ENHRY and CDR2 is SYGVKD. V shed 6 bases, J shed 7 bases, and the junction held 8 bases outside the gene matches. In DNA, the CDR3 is TGTGCCATCAGCGCCACTAGCGGGGGGGCCGGCGGGGAGCTGTTTTTT. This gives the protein CAISATSGGAGGELFF.

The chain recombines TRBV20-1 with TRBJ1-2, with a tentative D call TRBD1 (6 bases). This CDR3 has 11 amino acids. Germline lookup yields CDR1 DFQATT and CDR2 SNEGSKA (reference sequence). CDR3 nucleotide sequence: TGCAGGCCTGCCCAGGGGCTTGGCTACACCTTC. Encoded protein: CRPAQGLGYTF.

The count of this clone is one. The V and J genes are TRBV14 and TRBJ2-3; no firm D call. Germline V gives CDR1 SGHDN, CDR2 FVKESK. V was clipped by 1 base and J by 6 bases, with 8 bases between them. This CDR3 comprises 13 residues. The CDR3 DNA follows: TGTGCCAGCAGCCAAGTTAGAACCGATACGCAGTATTTT. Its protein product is CASSQVRTDTQYF.

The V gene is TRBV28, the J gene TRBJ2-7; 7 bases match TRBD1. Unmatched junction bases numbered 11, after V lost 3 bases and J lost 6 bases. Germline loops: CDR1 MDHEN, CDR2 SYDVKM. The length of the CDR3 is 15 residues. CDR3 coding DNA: TGTGCCAGCAGTTTCGCGGTGGGCAGGGGGATCGAGCAGTACTTC. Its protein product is CASSFAVGRGIEQYF.

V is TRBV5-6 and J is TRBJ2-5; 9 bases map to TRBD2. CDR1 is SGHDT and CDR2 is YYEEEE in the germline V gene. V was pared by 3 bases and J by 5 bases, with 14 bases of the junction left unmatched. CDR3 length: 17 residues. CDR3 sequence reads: CASSSPLSGRTKETQYF. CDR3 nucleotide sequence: TGTGCCAGCAGCTCACCTTTGAGCGGGAGGACGAAGGAGACCCAGTACTTC.

The CDR3 sequence: CASSLDRGELGTEAFF. The CDR3 region has the DNA TGTGCCAGCAGCCTGGACAGGGGAGAGTTGGGCACTGAAGCTTTCTTT. J is TRBJ1-1 and V is TRBV14; 9 bases match TRBD1. V shed 4 bases, J shed 4 bases, and the junction held 10 bases outside the gene matches. Germline lookup yields CDR1 SGHDN and CDR2 FVKESK. The CDR3 covers 16 residues.

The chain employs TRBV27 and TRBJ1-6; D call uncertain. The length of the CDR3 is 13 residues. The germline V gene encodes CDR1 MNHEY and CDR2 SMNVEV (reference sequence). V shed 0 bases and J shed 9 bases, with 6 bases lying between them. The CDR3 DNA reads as TGTGCCAGCAGTTTATCGGAGCTTTCACCCCTCCACTTT. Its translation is CASSLSELSPLHF.

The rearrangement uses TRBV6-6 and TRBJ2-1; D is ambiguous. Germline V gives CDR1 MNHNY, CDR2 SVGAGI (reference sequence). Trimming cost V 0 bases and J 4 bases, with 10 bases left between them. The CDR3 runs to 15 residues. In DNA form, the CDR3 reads TGTGCCAGCAGTTACTCGGAAGCAGGTTACAATGAGCAGTTCTTC. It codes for CASSYSEAGYNEQFF.

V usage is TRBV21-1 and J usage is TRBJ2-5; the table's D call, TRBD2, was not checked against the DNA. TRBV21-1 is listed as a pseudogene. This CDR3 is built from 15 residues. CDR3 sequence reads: CASSKALLGQETQYF. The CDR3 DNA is TGTGCCAGCAGCAAAGCGCTGCTAGGCCAAGAGACCCAGTACTTC.

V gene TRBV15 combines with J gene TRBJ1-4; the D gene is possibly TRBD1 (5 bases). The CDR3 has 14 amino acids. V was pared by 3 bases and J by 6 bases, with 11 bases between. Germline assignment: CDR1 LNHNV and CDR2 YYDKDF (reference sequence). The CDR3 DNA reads TGTGCCACCAGCAGGGGGGGGACGGATGAAAAACTGTTTTTT. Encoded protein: CATSRGGTDEKLFF.

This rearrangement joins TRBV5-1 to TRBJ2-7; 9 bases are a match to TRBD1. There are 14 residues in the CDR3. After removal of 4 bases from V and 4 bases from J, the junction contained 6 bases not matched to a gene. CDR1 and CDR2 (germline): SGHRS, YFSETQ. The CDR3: CASSASQGAYEQYF. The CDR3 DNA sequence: TGCGCCAGCAGCGCATCACAGGGGGCGTACGAGCAGTACTTC.

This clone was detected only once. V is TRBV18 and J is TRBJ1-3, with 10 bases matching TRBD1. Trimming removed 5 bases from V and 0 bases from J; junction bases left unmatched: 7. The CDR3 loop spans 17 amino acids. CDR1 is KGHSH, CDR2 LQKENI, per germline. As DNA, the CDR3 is TGTGCCAGCTCAAAGGGACAGGGGCTGTTCTCTGGAAACACCATATATTTT. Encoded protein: CASSKGQGLFSGNTIYF. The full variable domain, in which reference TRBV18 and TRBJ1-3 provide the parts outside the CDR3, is NAGVMQNPRHLVRRRGQEARLRCSPMKGHSHVYWYRQLPEEGLKFMVYLQKENIIDESGMPKERFSAEFPKEGPSILRIQQVVRGDSAAYFCASSKGQGLFSGNTIYFGEGSWLTVV.

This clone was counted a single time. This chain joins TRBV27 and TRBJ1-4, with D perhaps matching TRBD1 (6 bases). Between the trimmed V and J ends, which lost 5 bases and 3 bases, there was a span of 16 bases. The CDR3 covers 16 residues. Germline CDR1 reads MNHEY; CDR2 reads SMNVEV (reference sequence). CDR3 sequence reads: CASSLTRSGANEKLFF. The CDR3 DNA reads TGTGCCAGCAGTCTCACCAGGTCAGGGGCTAATGAAAAACTGTTTTTT. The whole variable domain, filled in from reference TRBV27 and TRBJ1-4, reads EAQVTQNPRYLITVTGKKLTVTCSQNMNHEYMSWYRQDPGLGLRQIYYSMNVEVTDKGDVPEGYKVSRKEKRNFPLILESPSPNQTSLYFCASSLTRSGANEKLFFGSGTQLSVL.

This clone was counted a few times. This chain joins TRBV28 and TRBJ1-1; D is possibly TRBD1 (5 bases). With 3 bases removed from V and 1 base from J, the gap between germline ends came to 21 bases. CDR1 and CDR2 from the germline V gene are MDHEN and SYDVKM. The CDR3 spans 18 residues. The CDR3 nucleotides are TGTGCCAGCAGTTTCCGATTGCGGGGGAGGTTTAAGAACACTGAAGCTTTCTTT. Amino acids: CASSFRLRGRFKNTEAFF.

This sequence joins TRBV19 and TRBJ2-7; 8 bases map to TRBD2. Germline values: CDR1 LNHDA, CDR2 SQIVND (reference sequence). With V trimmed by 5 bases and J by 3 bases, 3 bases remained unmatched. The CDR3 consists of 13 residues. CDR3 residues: CASSVSGNYEQYF. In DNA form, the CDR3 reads TGTGCCAGTAGTGTTAGCGGGAACTACGAGCAGTACTTC.

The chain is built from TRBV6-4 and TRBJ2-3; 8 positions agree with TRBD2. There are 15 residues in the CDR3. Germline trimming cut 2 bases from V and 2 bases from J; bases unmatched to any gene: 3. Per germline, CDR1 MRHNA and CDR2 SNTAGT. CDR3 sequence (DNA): TGTGCCAGCAGTGACCGAGCGGGAGCCACAGATACGCAGTATTTT. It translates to CASSDRAGATDTQYF.

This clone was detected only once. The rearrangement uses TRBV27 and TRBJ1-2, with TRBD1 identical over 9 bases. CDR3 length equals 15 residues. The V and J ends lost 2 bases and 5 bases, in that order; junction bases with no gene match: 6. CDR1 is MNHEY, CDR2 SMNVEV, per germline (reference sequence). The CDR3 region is CASSLRRQGEYGYTF. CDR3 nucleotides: TGTGCCAGCAGTTTACGGAGACAGGGGGAATATGGCTACACCTTC.

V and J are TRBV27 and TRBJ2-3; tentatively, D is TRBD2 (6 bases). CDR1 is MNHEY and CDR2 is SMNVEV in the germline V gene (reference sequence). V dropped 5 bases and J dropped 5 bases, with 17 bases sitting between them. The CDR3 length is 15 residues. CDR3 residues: CASSLSGPRGDTQYF. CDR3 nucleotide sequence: TGTGCCAGCAGTCTGAGCGGGCCCCGCGGAGATACGCAGTATTTT.

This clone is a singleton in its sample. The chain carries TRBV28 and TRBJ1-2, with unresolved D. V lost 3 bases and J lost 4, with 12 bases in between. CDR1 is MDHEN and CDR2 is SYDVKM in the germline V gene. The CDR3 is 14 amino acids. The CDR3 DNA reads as TGTGCCAGCAGTTTGTTGCAGTTCTCCTATGGCTACACCTTC. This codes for CASSLLQFSYGYTF.

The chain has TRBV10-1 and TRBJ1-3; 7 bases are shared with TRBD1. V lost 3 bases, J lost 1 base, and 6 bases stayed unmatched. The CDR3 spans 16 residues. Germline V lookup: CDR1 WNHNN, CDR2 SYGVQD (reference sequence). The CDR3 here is CASSDSDRASGNTIYF. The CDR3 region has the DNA TGCGCCAGCAGTGATTCCGACAGGGCATCTGGAAACACCATATATTTT.

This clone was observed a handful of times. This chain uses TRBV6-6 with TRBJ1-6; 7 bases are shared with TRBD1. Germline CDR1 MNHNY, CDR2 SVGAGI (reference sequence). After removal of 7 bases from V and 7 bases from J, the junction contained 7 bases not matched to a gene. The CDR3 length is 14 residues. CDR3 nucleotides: TGTGCCAGCAAGCTGGAGACAGGGAATTCACCCCTCCACTTT. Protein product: CASKLETGNSPLHF.